The subject of this entry is one T cell receptor (beta chain). No antigen is known for it. There are no base qualities to consult, and no much larger clone falls within one base. These data originate in a study of identical twins (dated by TCRdb to 2016 to 2018). In the study overall: To test whether fetal clonotypes persist, the study used deep sequencing on TCR alpha and beta repertoires from monozygotic twins, unrelated adults of various ages, and cord blood. Replicate twin experiments were performed at different times using different library preparation protocols to rule out contamination.

The library was generated by 5' RACE. The reads were generated on an Illumina HiSeq 2000. A universal primer binding site was added through template switching, and the final cDNA carried a unique molecular identifier so that TCR cDNA molecules could be counted accurately. First-strand cDNA for TCR alpha and beta chains was synthesized from specific primers in the conserved constant-segment region. Each cDNA library was double barcoded, with a SMART-Mk sample barcode plus Illumina barcodes, to control for contamination. Two successive PCR steps introduced TruSeq adapter sequences along with Illumina sample barcodes. The TCR alpha and beta cDNA libraries were sequenced on the Illumina HiSeq platform using custom primers. On the authors' methods: Raw reads were processed with MiGEC to extract unique molecular identifiers, and MiXCR was used to determine CDR3 positions. For each individual, recombination models were inferred using an EM algorithm with the repgenHMM and IGoR tools. The analysis of shared clonotypes was done with the tcR package in R, with sharing normalized by the product of cloneset sizes. Out-of-frame nonproductive sequences were analyzed to study raw recombination free of thymic and clonal selection effects. TCRdb reanalyzed the raw reads on its own, using fastp at Q25 for trimming and MiXCR for clone calling, and kept in-frame beta chains. Each entry is one CDR3 protein sequence, shown with its most common DNA and genes. The V and J calls and clone size are TCRdb's, not the authors'. This sample is represented by 550,000 to 700,000 distinct CDR3 sequences; around 21% of them were singletons. Together, the top ten hold about 4.5% of the sample.

Only healthy Caucasian donors were included. Three pairs of female monozygotic twins, all aged 18 to 29 years, made up the twin cohort. Peripheral blood mononuclear cells were the source from which RNA for the TCR libraries was isolated. General findings and caveats noted by the study authors: Abundant cord blood beta clonotypes had fewer insertions, young adult naive repertoires showed a similar but weaker trend, and memory repertoires showed no such trend. In monozygotic twins, out-of-frame TCR alpha sharing was systematically underestimated by recombination models, although the models agreed with sharing between unrelated individuals. Invariant T cells such as MAIT and iNKT could partly confound zero-insertion analyses, although diverse VJ usage argued against such confounding for most clonotypes. Excess twin sharing in beta out-of-frame sequences was weaker because fewer shared sequences lowered the signal-to-noise ratio. Conclusions relied on cross-sectional statistical analysis, since the same donors could not be followed over many years. Compared with coincidental sharing between unrelated individuals, out-of-frame TCR alpha sequences shared between twins showed an excess of sequences with low generation probability.

In addition, the sample was reused for a study of T cells expressing NK-cell markers. The second source states: TCR beta-chain repertoires were profiled in sorted CD3+CD56+NKG2C+, CD3+CD56+NKG2C- and CD3+CD56-NKG2C+ T-cell subsets from roughly eight donors. Seven of the eight sequenced donors were HCMV-seropositive and one was HCMV-seronegative. In several experiments an anti-gammadeltaTCR antibody was added to restrict sorting to alphabetaTCR-expressing T cells. In over five donors, the dominant CD3+CD56+NKG2C+ clonotypes were among the top 10 CD8+ clonotypes and accounted for about 1.0-7.5% of CD8+ T cells. Those dominant clonotypes were again the most abundant among CD3+CD56-NKG2C+ cells in a few donors, at roughly 28.3-60.1%. Whether the expanded NKG2C-expressing T cell clones were specific for HCMV antigens remained unclear. All eight donors whose samples were sequenced were randomly selected healthy volunteers, three of them men and five women. HCMV serostatus was determined by detecting HCMV-specific IgG in serum with a commercial ELISA kit. Bulk peripheral blood T-cell repertoires were additionally sequenced from unsorted PBMC for six donors. MIGEC was used to demultiplex reads and group reads by UMI, and MiTCR was used to assemble and quantify clonotypes. Only TCR cDNA sequences supported by at least two reads were kept to exclude erroneous sequences. The tcR package was used for downstream repertoire analysis, and clonotypes were matched between fractions using CDR3 nucleotide sequence together with V segment. VDJmatch was used to annotate antigen specificity against VDJdb, with one amino acid substitution allowed in CDR3.

Sequenced sample: PBMCs. The sequence was obtained from a young woman in good health.

The DNA is as follows: TGTGCCAGCAGCTTAAACCCAACTAGGTGGGACAATGAGCAGTTCTTC. The resulting protein is CASSLNPTRWDNEQFF. This receptor chain uses TRBV7-3 and TRBJ2-1; a tentative D call is TRBD2 (5 bases match). Including the terminal cysteine and phenylalanine, the CDR3 comprises 16 residues. Only the CDR3 DNA is retained, 48 bases long and in frame from the first base. Taken from the germline V gene, the CDR1 and CDR2 loops are SGHTA and FQGTGA. V and J lose 1 base and 5 bases, and a span of 15 bases separates them.